What follows are 24 T cell receptor beta chains derived from one specimen sequenced in a study of T cell responses to AZD1222 COVID-19 vaccine. Repertoires were generated with immunoSEQ multiplex PCR, while TCRdb's copy carries only in-frame clones and drops some. Of some 100,000 clones listed, about 89% are singletons. Specimen: peripheral blood, collected on day 0 of AZD1222 vaccination. All receptors come from an adult in good health.

The V gene is TRBV18, the J gene TRBJ2-1, with D possibly being TRBD1 (5 bases). V lost 2 bases, J lost 11 bases, and 16 bases lay in between. This CDR3 is built from 14 residues. The germline V gene has CDR1 KGHSH and CDR2 LQKENI. CDR3 sequence reads: CASSPGAEFEKQFF. CDR3 coding DNA: TGTGCCAGCTCACCAGGGGCCGAGTTTGAGAAGCAGTTCTTC.

The genes are TRBV11-2 and TRBJ2-6, with D perhaps matching TRBD1 (6 bases). V gave up 5 bases and J gave up 1 base, with 9 bases separating them. In germline, CDR1 is SGHAT, CDR2 FQNNGV. The CDR3 covers 15 residues. CDR3 sequence: CASSPGQSGANVLTF. CDR3 sequence (DNA): TGTGCCAGCAGCCCCGGACAGTCTGGGGCCAACGTCCTGACTTTC.

This rearrangement joins TRBV6-5 to TRBJ1-1; weak D call: TRBD1 (6 bases). The CDR3 contains 15 residues. The germline CDR1 and CDR2 sequences are MNHEY and SVGAGI. Trimming removed 2 bases from V and 6 bases from J, with 16 bases in between. The CDR3 protein is CASSYLRTVNSEAFF. The CDR3 DNA sequence: TGTGCCAGCAGTTACCTTCGGACAGTCAACTCTGAAGCTTTCTTT.

The V call is TRBV27, the J call TRBJ1-1; D may be TRBD1 (6 bases). CDR1 and CDR2 from the germline V gene are MNHEY and SMNVEV (reference sequence). V gave up 0 bases and J gave up 5 bases, with 13 bases separating them. This CDR3 has 15 residues. The CDR3 loop is CASSLSQQGKTEAFF. The CDR3 DNA is TGTGCCAGCAGTTTATCGCAACAGGGTAAAACTGAAGCTTTCTTT.

The V and J genes are TRBV2 and TRBJ1-2; 10 bases line up with TRBD1. The CDR3 runs to 14 residues. Germline CDR1 and CDR2: SNHLY and FYNNEI. The CDR3 DNA reads as TGTTCTTGCCGTCCGGGACAGGGGAACTATGGCTACACCTTC. Translation gives CSCRPGQGNYGYTF.

This clone has just one count. V usage is TRBV20-1 and J usage is TRBJ2-7; 8 positions agree with TRBD2. The germline CDR1 and CDR2 sequences are DFQATT and SNEGSKA (reference sequence). The CDR3 covers 15 residues. With 3 bases clipped from V and 5 bases from J, the junction kept 12 bases outside the gene matches. The CDR3 coding sequence is TGCAGTGCTAGTATGTCTAGCGGGTTGTTCAACGAGCAGTACTTC. It yields the protein CSASMSSGLFNEQYF.

The rearrangement joins TRBV2 to TRBJ2-5, with a tentative D call TRBD1 (5 bases). Germline values: CDR1 SNHLY, CDR2 FYNNEI. CDR3 length: 13 residues. Trimming removed 7 bases from V and 5 bases from J, with 14 bases in between. CDR3: CASKRESGETQYF. The CDR3 coding sequence is TGTGCCAGCAAACGAGAATCAGGGGAGACCCAGTACTTC.

J is TRBJ2-3 and V is TRBV11-3, with D unclear. The CDR3 spans 13 residues. CDR1 and CDR2 (germline): SGHNT, YENEEA. V dropped 6 bases and J dropped 3 bases, with 10 bases sitting between them. DNA of the CDR3: TGTGCCAGCAGAGGCCCTATGACAGATACGCAGTATTTT. It is translated as CASRGPMTDTQYF.

The V gene is TRBV7-8, the J gene TRBJ2-5; TRBD2 matches at 14 bases. Germline loops: CDR1 SGHVS, CDR2 FQNEAQ. V was pared by 1 base and J by 5 bases, with 6 bases of the junction left unmatched. The CDR3 extends over 17 amino acids. In DNA form, the CDR3 reads TGTGCCAGCAGCTTAGGACTAGCGGGAGGGCCAGGGGAGACCCAGTACTTC. Encoded protein: CASSLGLAGGPGETQYF.

The V and J genes are TRBV28 and TRBJ2-3, with D perhaps matching TRBD2 (5 bases). This CDR3 is 16 amino acids long. V shed 1 base and J shed 2 bases, with 13 bases lying between them. Germline V gene data show CDR1 as MDHEN and CDR2 as SYDVKM. The CDR3 protein is CASSLSPSRNTDTQYF. The DNA of the CDR3 is TGTGCCAGCAGTTTATCGCCTAGCAGAAACACAGATACGCAGTATTTT.

The chain recombines TRBV19 with TRBJ1-2; D is possibly TRBD1 (5 bases). Looked up from germline, CDR1 is LNHDA and CDR2 is SQIVND (reference sequence). CDR3 length: 12 amino acids. V was cut by 5 bases and J by 5 bases, with 9 bases left in between. In DNA, the CDR3 is TGTGCCAGTAGTGACAGCCCTTATGGCTACACCTTC. This sequence encodes CASSDSPYGYTF. Filled out from reference TRBV19 and TRBJ1-2, the complete variable domain reads DGGITQSPKYLFRKEGQNVTLSCEQNLNHDAMYWYRQDPGQGLRLIYYSQIVNDFQKGDIAEGYSVSREKKESFPLTVTSAQKNPTAFYLCASSDSPYGYTFGSGTRLTVV.

The chain links TRBV15 to TRBJ1-1, with TRBD1 identical over 7 bases. The germline V gene encodes CDR1 LNHNV and CDR2 YYDKDF (reference sequence). With 3 bases clipped from V and 5 bases from J, the junction kept 9 bases outside the gene matches. This CDR3 is 15 amino acids long. As DNA, the CDR3 is TGTGCCACCAGCAGCCCTCTCAGGGGACAGACTGAAGCTTTCTTT. The encoded protein is CATSSPLRGQTEAFF.

The rearrangement uses TRBV5-1 and TRBJ2-1; unclear D gene. Germline V gene lookup returns CDR1 SGHRS and CDR2 YFSETQ. The CDR3 consists of 15 residues. The V end was cut by 0 bases, the J end by 2 bases, with 9 bases between. The CDR3 sequence: CASSLAQTPYNEQFF. The DNA for the CDR3 is TGCGCCAGCAGCTTGGCCCAGACCCCCTACAATGAGCAGTTCTTC.

This clone was counted only a few times. The V call is TRBV19, the J call TRBJ1-1; D is perhaps TRBD1 (6 bases). Per the germline V gene, CDR1 is LNHDA and CDR2 is SQIVND (reference sequence). This CDR3 spans 15 amino acids. Trimming took 3 bases from V and 0 from J, leaving 11 bases between them. CDR3 nucleotide sequence: TGTGCCAGTAGTATGGGGGGCAGCGTGAACACTGAAGCTTTCTTT. It translates to CASSMGGSVNTEAFF.

The chain employs TRBV12-3 or TRBV12-4 and TRBJ1-2; the match to TRBD1 covers 8 bases. Unmatched junction bases numbered 6, after V lost 4 bases and J lost 8 bases. This CDR3 has 13 amino acids. In DNA form, the CDR3 reads TGTGCCAGCAGTTCCCGGACAGGGAACGGCTACACCTTC. Its protein is CASSSRTGNGYTF.

As DNA, the CDR3 is TGTGCCAGCTCAGAAGGGACAGGGGGCTCTCAGCCCCAGCATTTT. This translates into CASSEGTGGSQPQHF. The rearrangement links TRBV18 to TRBJ1-5; 12 nucleotides line up with TRBD1. V lost 5 bases, J lost 6 bases, and 5 bases stayed unmatched. From germline, CDR1 is KGHSH and CDR2 LQKENI. This CDR3 spans 15 amino acids.

The chain carries TRBV27 and TRBJ2-7; TRBD1 is a possible D gene (5 bases). CDR3 length equals 13 residues. Trimming took off 9 bases at V and 0 bases at J, with 12 bases between the two ends. Per the germline V gene, CDR1 is MNHEY and CDR2 is SMNVEV (reference sequence). CDR3 in DNA: TGTGCCAGTAAGGGGTTAAGCTCCTACGAGCAGTACTTC. Translating it yields CASKGLSSYEQYF.

The chain employs TRBV20-1 and TRBJ1-2, with TRBD1 matching over 10 bases. The CDR3 consists of 15 residues. Germline V gene sequence: CDR1 DFQATT, CDR2 SNEGSKA (reference sequence). J was trimmed by 2 bases and V by 3 bases; bases with no gene match: 6. CDR3 sequence: CSASFKDRGNYGYTF. The CDR3, as DNA: TGCAGTGCTAGTTTCAAGGACAGGGGGAACTATGGCTACACCTTC.

The chain joins TRBV18 to TRBJ2-1, with 12 bases aligning to TRBD2. The V and J ends lost 1 base and 6 bases, in that order; junction bases with no gene match: 1. The germline gives CDR1 KGHSH, CDR2 LQKENI. The CDR3 extends over 15 amino acids. The CDR3 spells CASSPLLAGGNEQFF. As DNA, the CDR3 is TGTGCCAGCTCACCACTACTAGCGGGAGGCAATGAGCAGTTCTTC. The whole variable domain, filled in from reference TRBV18 and TRBJ2-1, reads NAGVMQNPRHLVRRRGQEARLRCSPMKGHSHVYWYRQLPEEGLKFMVYLQKENIIDESGMPKERFSAEFPKEGPSILRIQQVVRGDSAAYFCASSPLLAGGNEQFFGPGTRLTVL.

This chain links TRBV24-1 with TRBJ1-1; 10 bases line up with TRBD1. With V trimmed by 6 bases and J by 3 bases, 9 bases remained unmatched. Germline CDR1 reads KGHDR; CDR2 reads SFDVKD. The CDR3 consists of 16 residues. CDR3 sequence: CATSPGQGYRDTEAFF. The CDR3 DNA sequence: TGTGCCACCAGTCCGGGACAGGGGTATCGGGACACTGAAGCTTTCTTT.

The genes are TRBV7-6 and TRBJ1-1; no firm D call. Germline CDR1 is SGHVS and CDR2 is FNYEAQ. This CDR3 has 17 residues. V lost 2 bases and J lost 0, with 16 bases in between. As DNA, the CDR3 is TGTGCCAGCAGCTTAAGCCCCTCCTCGGATATGAACACTGAAGCTTTCTTT. It is translated as CASSLSPSSDMNTEAFF.

The rearrangement joins TRBV6-1 to TRBJ2-3; 13 bases align to TRBD2. V shed 0 bases, J shed 3 bases, and the junction held 12 bases outside the gene matches. The germline V gene encodes CDR1 MNHNS and CDR2 SASEGT. The CDR3 consists of 20 residues. Written as DNA, the CDR3 is TGTGCCAGCAGTGAAGCGGTCCCCGGGACTAGCGGGACGGAGACAGATACGCAGTATTTT. This gives the protein CASSEAVPGTSGTETDTQYF.

V usage is TRBV24-1 and J usage is TRBJ2-7; possibly TRBD2 for D (6 bases). The CDR3 is 12 residues long. V was clipped by 4 bases and J by 4 bases, with 7 bases between them. Germline assignment: CDR1 KGHDR and CDR2 SFDVKD. Here the CDR3 reads CATSDGSYEQYF. The DNA of the CDR3 is TGTGCCACCAGTGACGGGAGTTACGAGCAGTACTTC.

The sample holds one count of this clone. J is TRBJ2-3 and V is TRBV24-1; 7 bases line up with TRBD1. Germline trimming cut 9 bases from V and 2 bases from J; bases unmatched to any gene: 4. The CDR3 runs 13 residues. CDR1 is KGHDR and CDR2 is SFDVKD in the germline V gene. The CDR3 region has the DNA TGTGCCACCGAGGGACAGTACACAGATACGCAGTATTTT. Encoded protein: CATEGQYTDTQYF.